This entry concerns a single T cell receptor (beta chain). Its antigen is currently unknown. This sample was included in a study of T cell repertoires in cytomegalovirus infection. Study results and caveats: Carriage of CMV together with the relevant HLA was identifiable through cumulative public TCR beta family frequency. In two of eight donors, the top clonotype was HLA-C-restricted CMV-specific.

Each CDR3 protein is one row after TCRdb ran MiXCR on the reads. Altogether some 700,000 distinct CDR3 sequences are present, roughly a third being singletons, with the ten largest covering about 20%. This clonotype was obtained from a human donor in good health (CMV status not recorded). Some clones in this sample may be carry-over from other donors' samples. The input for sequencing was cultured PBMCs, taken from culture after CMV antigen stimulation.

The CDR3 loop reads CASRPQRGGTDTQYF. Written as DNA, the CDR3 is TGTGCCAGCAGGCCACAGCGGGGGGGCACAGATACGCAGTATTTT. The chain is built from TRBV12-3 or TRBV12-4 and TRBJ2-3, with 9 bases matching TRBD2. This CDR3 is 15 amino acids long. With V trimmed by 6 bases and J by 1 base, 5 bases remained unmatched.